This record covers a single T cell receptor (beta chain). What it recognizes is unknown. Via MiXCR, TCRdb re-called the 5' RACE reads, giving one row per CDR3 protein. The sample lists about 440,000 distinct CDR3 sequences; 15% to 20% were seen once. The data were obtained in a study of T-cell memory formation after mild COVID-19. Study-wide background: TCR clusters were mostly confined to one donor each.

This CDR3 contains 14 residues. The ends lost 3 bases at V and 8 bases at J; junction bases unmatched: 6. Looked up from germline, CDR1 is GTSNPN and CDR2 is SVGIG (reference sequence). Study results and limitations: Several responding clones turned up in pre-infection memory, indicating that cross-reactive memory may have taken part.

Sequenced: PBMCs or a T cell subset sorted from them (not recorded which). The receptor's source is an adult woman who had mild COVID-19 (a few samples of this study predate the infection). Cell type and time point are not known. This rearrangement joins TRBV30 to TRBJ1-4; TRBD1 aligns across 10 bases. The chain's CDR3 is CAWRGTGESEKLFF. The CDR3 DNA follows: TGTGCCTGGAGAGGGACAGGGGAGAGCGAAAAACTGTTTTTT.